Sequencing of this T cell receptor beta chain was carried out in a study of cytomegalovirus exposure and HLA in healthy donors. The table came from immunoSEQ multiplex PCR; TCRdb's copy has only in-frame clones and leaves some out. The sample holds about 58,000 clones, under 95% seen once. The 120-subject validation cohort, separate from the approximately 670-subject first cohort, included the donors. A note on this clone: Its antigen is unknown.

Findings and limits, study-wide: Diagnosis of cytomegalovirus status made by the classifier reportedly showed high specificity and sensitivity. The study flagged about 150 TCR beta chains as cytomegalovirus-associated.

The receptor was isolated from a man aged 18-30 years in good health and CMV-seronegative. Material for sequencing was PBMCs.

CDR3 loop: CASSVVGGGLAGEDTQYF. CDR3 DNA sequence: TGTGCCAGCAGCGTAGTGGGCGGAGGACTAGCGGGCGAGGATACGCAGTATTTT. The chain employs TRBV9 and TRBJ2-3; 11 bases fit TRBD2. Germline V gives CDR1 SGDLS, CDR2 YYNGEE. Germline trimming cut 0 bases from V and 6 bases from J; bases unmatched to any gene: 12. CDR3 length: 18 amino acids. The full variable domain, in which reference TRBV9 and TRBJ2-3 provide the parts outside the CDR3, is DSGVTQTPKHLITATGQRVTLRCSPRSGDLSVYWYQQSLDQGLQFLIQYYNGEERAKGNILERFSAQQFPDLHSELNLSSLELGDSALYFCASSVVGGGLAGEDTQYFGPGTRLTVL.